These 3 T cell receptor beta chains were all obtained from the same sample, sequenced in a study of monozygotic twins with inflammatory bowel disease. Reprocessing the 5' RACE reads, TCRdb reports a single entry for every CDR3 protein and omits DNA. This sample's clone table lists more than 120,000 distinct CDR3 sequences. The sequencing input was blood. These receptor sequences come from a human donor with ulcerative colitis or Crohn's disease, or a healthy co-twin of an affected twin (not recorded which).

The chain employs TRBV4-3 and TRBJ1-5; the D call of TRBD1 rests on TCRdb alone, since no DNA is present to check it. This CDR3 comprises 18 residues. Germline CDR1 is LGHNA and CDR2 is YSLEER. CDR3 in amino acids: CASSLHLGGDSSNQPQHF.

CDR3 amino acids: CASSLASRRENTGELFF. This chain connects TRBV7-3 to TRBJ2-2; the D call of TRBD1 rests on TCRdb alone, since no DNA is present to check it. The CDR3 runs to 17 residues. Germline V lookup: CDR1 SGHTA, CDR2 FQGTGA.

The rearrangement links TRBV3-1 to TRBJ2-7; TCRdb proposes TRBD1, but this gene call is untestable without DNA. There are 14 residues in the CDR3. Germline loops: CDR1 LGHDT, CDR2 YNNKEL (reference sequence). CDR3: CASSQDSPRGEQYF.